This entry lists 2 T cell receptor beta chains sequenced from one sample in a study of PD-L1 blockade in urothelial cancer. The data were produced by immunoSEQ multiplex PCR, yet TCRdb's version contains in-frame clones alone and is incomplete. The sample records tens of thousands of clones, 84% being singletons. Documented time point: pretreatment peripheral blood. The material sequenced was PBMCs, taken around atezolizumab (anti-PD-L1) treatment. These receptors all stem from a man between 60 and 75 years old with urothelial cancer.

The chain recombines TRBV4-1 with TRBJ2-7; 7 nucleotides agree with TRBD1. Germline-derived CDR1 and CDR2 are MGHRA and YSYEKL. V trimming: 1 base; J trimming: 3 bases; junction bases outside the gene matches: 6. The CDR3 extends over 15 amino acids. The CDR3 DNA reads as TGCGCCAGCAGCCAAGTATTCGGACAGGACTACGAGCAGTACTTC. It is translated as CASSQVFGQDYEQYF.

The chain links TRBV13 to TRBJ1-2; 7 positions agree with TRBD1. Germline trimming cut 6 bases from V and 4 bases from J; bases unmatched to any gene: 11. The CDR3 is made up of 15 amino acids. Germline V gives CDR1 PRHDT, CDR2 FYEKMQ (reference sequence). CDR3 nucleotides: TGTGCCAGCAGTTTCTTGAAACAGGGGAGCTATGGCTACACCTTC. Translation gives CASSFLKQGSYGYTF.